This TCR beta chain was sequenced during a study of regulatory T cells in long-lasting Graves disease. This clonotype was observed at least ten times. Its cognate antigen is unknown. Investigators prepared the TCR beta libraries by applying iRepertoire HTBI primers and Arm-PCR of CDR3 regions. TCRdb used MiXCR to reprocess the multiplex PCR reads, holding one entry per CDR3 protein. The data show 300,000 or so distinct CDR3 sequences, 20% seen once. The CDR3 is 14 residues long. V was pared by 3 bases and J by 5 bases, with 13 bases between. Germline V gives CDR1 MDHEN, CDR2 SYDVKM. General study findings and limits: There were preferences for TRBV28, TRBJ1-2 and TRBJ2-5 in persistent disease.

The time point here: persistent/refractory GD, antithyroid drugs over 5 years with positive TRAb. PBMCs were the source of the RNA used for TCR sequencing. The authors drew 7 to 10 milliliters of peripheral blood into EDTA tubes. This receptor was taken from a female donor with Graves disease. Sequencing was performed on peripheral blood mononuclear cells (PBMCs), taken when the disease was refractory, from a patient treated with antithyroid drugs. The chain uses TRBV28 and TRBJ2-5; D may be TRBD1 or TRBD2 (5 bases each). CDR3 bases: TGTGCCAGCAGTTTGAGGGGACCCGTGGAGACCCAGTACTTC. Amino acids: CASSLRGPVETQYF.